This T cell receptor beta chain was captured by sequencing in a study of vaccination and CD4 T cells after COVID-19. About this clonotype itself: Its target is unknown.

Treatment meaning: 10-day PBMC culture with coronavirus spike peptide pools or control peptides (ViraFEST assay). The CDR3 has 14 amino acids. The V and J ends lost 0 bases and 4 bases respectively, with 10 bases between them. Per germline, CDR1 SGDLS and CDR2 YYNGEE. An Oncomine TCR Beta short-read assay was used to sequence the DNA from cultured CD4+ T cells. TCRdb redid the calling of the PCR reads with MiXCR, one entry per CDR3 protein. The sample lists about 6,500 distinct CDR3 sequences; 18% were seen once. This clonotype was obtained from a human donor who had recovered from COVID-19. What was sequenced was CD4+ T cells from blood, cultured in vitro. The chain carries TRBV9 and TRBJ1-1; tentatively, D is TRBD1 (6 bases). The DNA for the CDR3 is TGTGCCAGCAGCGTAGGGGGGCAGGTCACTGAAGCTTTCTTT. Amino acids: CASSVGGQVTEAFF. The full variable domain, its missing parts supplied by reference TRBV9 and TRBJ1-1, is DSGVTQTPKHLITATGQRVTLRCSPRSGDLSVYWYQQSLDQGLQFLIQYYNGEERAKGNILERFSAQQFPDLHSELNLSSLELGDSALYFCASSVGGQVTEAFFGQGTRLTVV.